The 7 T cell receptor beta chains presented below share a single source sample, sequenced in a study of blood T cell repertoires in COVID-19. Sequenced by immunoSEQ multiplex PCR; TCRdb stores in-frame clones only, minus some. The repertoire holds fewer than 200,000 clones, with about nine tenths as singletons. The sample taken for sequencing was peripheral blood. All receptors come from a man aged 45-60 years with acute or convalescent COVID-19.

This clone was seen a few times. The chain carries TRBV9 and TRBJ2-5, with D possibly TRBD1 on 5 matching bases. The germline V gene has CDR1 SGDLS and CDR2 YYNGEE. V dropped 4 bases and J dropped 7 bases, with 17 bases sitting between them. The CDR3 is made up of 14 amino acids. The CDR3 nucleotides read TGTGCCAGCAGCACCGAAGGGGTCACGGGGACCCAGTACTTC. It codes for CASSTEGVTGTQYF.

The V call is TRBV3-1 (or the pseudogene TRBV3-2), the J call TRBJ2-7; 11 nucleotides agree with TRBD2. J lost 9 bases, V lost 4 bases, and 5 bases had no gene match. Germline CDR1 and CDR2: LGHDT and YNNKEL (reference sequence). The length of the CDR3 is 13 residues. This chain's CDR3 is CASSPLAGAGQYF. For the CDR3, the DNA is TGTGCCAGCAGCCCACTAGCGGGAGCGGGGCAGTACTTC.

CDR3 DNA: TGTGCCAGCACCCGTTTTTTGTCTCCGAGGACCGGGGAGCTGTTTTTT. Translated, it gives CASTRFLSPRTGELFF. The chain links TRBV28 to TRBJ2-2; D is undetermined. Germline V gives CDR1 MDHEN, CDR2 SYDVKM. Deletions cut 7 bases from V and 5 bases from J, with 20 bases between. There are 16 residues in the CDR3.

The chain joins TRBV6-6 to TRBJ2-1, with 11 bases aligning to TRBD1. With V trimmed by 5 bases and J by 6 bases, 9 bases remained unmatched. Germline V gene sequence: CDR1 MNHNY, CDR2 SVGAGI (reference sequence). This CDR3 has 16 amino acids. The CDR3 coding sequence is TGTGCCAGCAGTCACCTCCCTGGGACAGGGGGCAATGAGCAGTTCTTC. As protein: CASSHLPGTGGNEQFF.

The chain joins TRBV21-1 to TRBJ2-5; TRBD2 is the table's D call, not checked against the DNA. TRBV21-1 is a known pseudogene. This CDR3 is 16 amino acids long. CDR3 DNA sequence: TGTGCCAGCAGCAAAGAGGAGCGGTTATCGGGAGAGACCCAGTACTTC. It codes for CASSKEERLSGETQYF.

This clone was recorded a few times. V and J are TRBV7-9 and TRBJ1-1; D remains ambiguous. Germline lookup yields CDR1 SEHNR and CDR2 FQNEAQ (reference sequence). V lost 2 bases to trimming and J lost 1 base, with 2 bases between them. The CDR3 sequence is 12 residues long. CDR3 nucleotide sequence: TGTGCCAGCAGCTTACAGAACACTGAAGCTTTCTTT. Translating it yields CASSLQNTEAFF.

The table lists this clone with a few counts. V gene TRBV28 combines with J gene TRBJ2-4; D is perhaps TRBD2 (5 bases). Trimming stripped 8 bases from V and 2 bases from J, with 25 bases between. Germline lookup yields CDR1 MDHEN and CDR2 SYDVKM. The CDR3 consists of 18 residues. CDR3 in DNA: TGTGCCAGCGGGGTCTTGGCAGGAGGTACCGGGCCCAAAAACATTCAGTACTTC. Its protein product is CASGVLAGGTGPKNIQYF.